This passage covers 11 T cell receptor beta chains from one sample sequenced in a study of T cells after yellow fever vaccination. TCRdb re-analysed the 5' RACE reads in MiXCR, keeping a single row per CDR3 protein. The table records about 160,000 distinct CDR3 sequences, approximately 6.8% of them present only once. The source was CD4+ T cells sorted from PBMCs, collected 4 to 6 days after the first yellow fever vaccination. Every receptor here comes from a man aged 18 to 30 who received the YFV17D yellow fever vaccine.

The chain links TRBV23-1 to TRBJ2-7; D is possibly TRBD2 (6 bases). TRBV23-1 is annotated as an ORF whose role is uncertain. The CDR3 covers 14 residues. V lost 2 bases, J lost 3 bases, and 11 bases lay in between. The CDR3 nucleotides read TGCGCCAGCAGTCAACGAGGGACTGGCTACGAGCAGTACGTC. This sequence encodes CASSQRGTGYEQYV.

This clonotype was counted ten times or more. This chain uses TRBV6-5 with TRBJ2-5, with unresolved D. Per the germline V gene, CDR1 is MNHEY and CDR2 is SVGAGI. The length of the CDR3 is 14 residues. V was pared by 4 bases and J by 3 bases, with 12 bases between. As DNA, the CDR3 is TGTGCCAGCAGTTTGAGGACGATCAAAGAGACCCAGTACTTC. Protein sequence: CASSLRTIKETQYF.

The table lists this clonotype with many counts. The chain recombines TRBV5-1 with TRBJ2-3, with 7 bases aligning to TRBD1. CDR3 length: 15 residues. V lost 4 bases and J lost 0; bases outside the gene matches: 5. Germline values: CDR1 SGHRS, CDR2 YFSETQ. The CDR3 loop reads CASSTGTDSTDTQYF. Written as DNA, the CDR3 is TGCGCCAGCAGCACCGGGACAGATAGCACAGATACGCAGTATTTT.

The V gene is TRBV4-1, the J gene TRBJ2-3; D possibly matches TRBD1 or TRBD2 (5 bases each). The germline V gene encodes CDR1 MGHRA and CDR2 YSYEKL. This CDR3 is built from 14 residues. V gave up 4 bases and J gave up 7 bases, with 15 bases separating them. The CDR3 DNA reads TGCGCCAGCAGCCCACTAGAGAGGGGAAATACGCAGTATTTT. This codes for CASSPLERGNTQYF.

This clonotype was counted many times. The chain couples TRBV5-1 to TRBJ2-1; 8 bases match TRBD1. The CDR3 length is 14 residues. Unmatched junction bases numbered 2, after V lost 2 bases and J lost 4 bases. In germline, CDR1 is SGHRS, CDR2 YFSETQ. CDR3 in amino acids: CASSLYRGYNEQFF. CDR3 nucleotide sequence: TGCGCCAGCAGCTTATACAGGGGGTACAATGAGCAGTTCTTC.

This clonotype was seen a handful of times. The chain joins TRBV7-2 to TRBJ2-1; TRBD2 aligns across 8 bases. The CDR3 is 17 residues long. V shed 5 bases, J shed 0 bases, and the junction held 9 bases outside the gene matches. In germline, CDR1 is SGHTA, CDR2 FQGNSA. CDR3 loop: CASSPQRGRSSYNEQFF. Here the CDR3 DNA reads TGTGCCAGCAGCCCCCAGCGGGGGCGGAGCTCCTACAATGAGCAGTTCTTC.

This clonotype has only a few counts. The chain couples TRBV18 to TRBJ2-7; TRBD1 agrees at 8 bases. J lost 3 bases, V lost 4 bases, and 5 bases had no gene match. CDR3 length equals 14 residues. Germline CDR1 and CDR2: KGHSH and LQKENI. The DNA for the CDR3 is TGTGCCAGCTCACTCAGGGGGCAGGACTACGAGCAGTACGTC. Encoded protein: CASSLRGQDYEQYV.

In this sample, this clonotype turned up a few times. The chain carries TRBV12-3 or TRBV12-4 and TRBJ1-1; D is unclear. The CDR3 sequence is 11 residues long. V lost 3 bases, J lost 5 bases, and 4 bases lay in between. Here the CDR3 reads CASSLRTEAFF. In DNA, the CDR3 is TGTGCCAGCAGTTTGCGAACTGAAGCTTTCTTT.

Regarding this clonotype: This may arise from a read error, as a much more abundant clone is one base away. The CDR3 end shows no conserved phenylalanine or tryptophan, and so a read error is likely. The gene calls are TRBV5-6 and TRBJ2-5; D not certain. The germline CDR1 and CDR2 sequences are SGHDT and YYEEEE. The germline V and J ends were trimmed by 4 bases and 2 bases, with 15 bases remaining between them. The CDR3 contains 15 residues. This CDR3 reads CASSAERNIQETQYL. The CDR3 DNA reads as TGTGCCAGCAGCGCCGAGAGGAATATACAAGAGACCCAGTACTTA.

The rearrangement joins TRBV20-1 to TRBJ2-5; 8 nucleotides agree with TRBD2. Trimming cost V 6 bases and J 5 bases; bases outside gene matches: 17. There are 16 residues in the CDR3. The germline V gene encodes CDR1 DFQATT and CDR2 SNEGSKA (reference sequence). The DNA of the CDR3 is TGCAGTGCGGGCCCCCGGGGGGGTATGGCGGGTGAGACCCAGTACTTC. Amino acid sequence: CSAGPRGGMAGETQYF.

V is TRBV12-3 or TRBV12-4 and J is TRBJ1-2; TRBD1 aligns across 7 bases. V dropped 7 bases and J dropped 4; count of bases not matched to a gene: 12. CDR3 length: 15 amino acids. DNA of the CDR3: TGTGCCAGCACCCAACGACAGGGAAGGGGCTATGGCTACACCTTC. Its translation: CASTQRQGRGYGYTF.